These 26 T cell receptor beta chains share one sample of origin, sequenced in a study of early T cells in non-severe SARS-CoV-2 infection. TCRdb itself ran the 5' RACE reads through MiXCR, one entry per CDR3 protein. The table lists around 29,000 distinct CDR3 sequences, roughly 5% of them singletons. Material: whole blood. The source is an adult who was a healthcare worker with PCR-confirmed SARS-CoV-2 infection or an uninfected control (not recorded which).

The gene calls are TRBV4-1 and TRBJ2-7; 11 positions agree with TRBD2. The length of the CDR3 is 18 residues. Trimming removed 0 bases from V and 0 bases from J; junction bases left unmatched: 7. The germline CDR1 and CDR2 sequences are MGHRA and YSYEKL. Written as DNA, the CDR3 is TGCGCCAGCAGCCAAGAGGTGCTAGCGGGAGGCCCCTCCTACGAGCAGTACTTC. It codes for CASSQEVLAGGPSYEQYF.

The rearrangement uses TRBV12-3 or TRBV12-4 and TRBJ2-3; 11 positions agree with TRBD2. With 7 bases clipped from V and 2 bases from J, the junction kept 5 bases outside the gene matches. The CDR3 consists of 15 residues. This CDR3 reads CASTPGLADTDTQYF. CDR3 DNA sequence: TGTGCCAGCACCCCGGGACTAGCGGACACAGATACGCAGTATTTT.

In its sample, this clonotype was seen many times. The chain employs TRBV4-2 and TRBJ2-3; TRBD2 matches 10 bases. Germline lookup yields CDR1 LGHNA and CDR2 YNFKEQ. The junction had 2 bases not matched to a gene; V was cut back by 1 base and J by 1 base. The CDR3 extends over 16 amino acids. The CDR3 region has the DNA TGTGCCAGCAGCCAAGGGACTAGCGGACGCACAGATACGCAGTATTTT. Translating gives CASSQGTSGRTDTQYF.

This clonotype has ten or more counts. The chain uses TRBV19 and TRBJ2-7; D is undetermined. This CDR3 comprises 15 residues. The V gene's germline CDR1 is LNHDA and CDR2 SQIVND (reference sequence). Between the trimmed V and J ends, which lost 4 bases and 0 bases, there was a span of 13 bases. As DNA, the CDR3 is TGTGCCAGTAGTACCACGACCCTGCACTCCTACGAGCAGTACTTC. Translated, it gives CASSTTTLHSYEQYF.

This clonotype appeared many times. The V gene is TRBV9, the J gene TRBJ1-2; the D gene is possibly TRBD1 (5 bases). Trimming took 3 bases from V and 4 from J, leaving 19 bases between them. The CDR3 is 16 amino acids. Germline V gene data show CDR1 as SGDLS and CDR2 as YYNGEE. CDR3 sequence (DNA): TGTGCCAGCAGCGAGACAGCCAGAGTTTCTGGCTATGGCTACACCTTC. This gives the protein CASSETARVSGYGYTF.

Ten or more counts support this clonotype. The J gene is TRBJ2-3, the V gene TRBV2; 9 bases map to TRBD2. The trim removed 5 bases at V and 1 base at J, leaving 10 bases unmatched. CDR3 size: 17 residues. CDR1 and CDR2 (germline): SNHLY, FYNNEI. The DNA for the CDR3 is TGTGCCAGCAGTCTGGGCGGGAGGGCCGGCGGCACAGATACGCAGTATTTT. It yields the protein CASSLGGRAGGTDTQYF.

At least ten counts were recorded for this clonotype. The chain joins TRBV20-1 to TRBJ2-7; no definite D call. The CDR3 spans 12 residues. Germline V gene data show CDR1 as DFQATT and CDR2 as SNEGSKA (reference sequence). Trimming removed 4 bases at V and 5 bases at J, with 12 bases between. The CDR3 nucleotides are TGCAGTGCTATCGACAAAGTGGACGAGCAGTACTTC. Its protein product is CSAIDKVDEQYF.

Many counts were recorded for this clonotype. The chain joins TRBV28 to TRBJ1-2; D unresolved. Germline CDR1 and CDR2: MDHEN and SYDVKM. V was pared by 2 bases and J by 4 bases, with 11 bases between. The CDR3 sequence is 14 residues long. CDR3 loop: CASSLTRVGYGYTF. The CDR3 nucleotides read TGTGCCAGCAGTTTAACCCGGGTTGGCTATGGCTACACCTTC.

In its sample, this clonotype was seen many times. V gene TRBV7-9 combines with J gene TRBJ2-7, with 11 bases identical to TRBD2. CDR1 is SEHNR, CDR2 FQNEAQ, per germline (reference sequence). Trimming took 4 bases from V and 0 from J; bases not matched to a gene: 5. The CDR3 spans 16 residues. CDR3 coding DNA: TGTGCCAGCAGCTCGACTAGCGGGGCAGTCTCCTACGAGCAGTACTTC. Residues: CASSSTSGAVSYEQYF.

This clonotype appeared a few times. This sequence joins TRBV5-4 and TRBJ2-3; TRBD2 matches 8 bases. V shed 4 bases and J 2 bases; nucleotides not matched to a gene: 9. The CDR3 extends over 16 amino acids. Germline CDR1 SGHNT, CDR2 YYREEE (reference sequence). The CDR3 loop reads CASSVPGLEHTDTQYF. The CDR3 region has the DNA TGTGCCAGCAGCGTACCGGGACTAGAGCACACAGATACGCAGTATTTT.

CDR3 in amino acids: CSARDMGGTPRSEQFF. In DNA, the CDR3 is TGCAGTGCTAGAGATATGGGCGGAACCCCTCGCAGTGAGCAGTTCTTC. This chain links TRBV20-1 with TRBJ2-1; no clear D gene. The V gene's germline CDR1 is DFQATT and CDR2 SNEGSKA (reference sequence). V lost 0 bases to trimming and J lost 9 bases, with 21 bases between them. The CDR3 runs to 16 residues.

Many counts were recorded for this clonotype. This rearrangement joins TRBV19 to TRBJ2-1; 9 bases match TRBD2. The V and J ends lost 4 bases and 3 bases, in that order; junction bases with no gene match: 1. The CDR3 extends over 14 amino acids. Germline-derived CDR1 and CDR2 are LNHDA and SQIVND (reference sequence). CDR3 region: CASSNSGGYNEQFF. As DNA, the CDR3 is TGTGCCAGTAGTAATAGCGGGGGCTACAATGAGCAGTTCTTC.

The table lists this clonotype with many counts. This rearrangement joins TRBV12-3 or TRBV12-4 to TRBJ2-3, with D possibly TRBD1 on 5 matching bases. Trimming stripped 5 bases from V and 5 bases from J, with 11 bases between. There are 13 residues in the CDR3. The CDR3 DNA reads as TGTGCCAGCAGTCCAGGGCATTTAGATACGCAGTATTTT. Translating it yields CASSPGHLDTQYF.

This sequence joins TRBV14 and TRBJ2-3, with D unclear. V gave up 0 bases and J gave up 7 bases, with 20 bases separating them. This CDR3 region has 17 residues. Germline loops: CDR1 SGHDN, CDR2 FVKESK. CDR3 amino acids: CASSQDEASGTRYTQYF. Written as DNA, the CDR3 is TGTGCCAGCAGCCAAGATGAGGCGTCAGGTACTCGATATACGCAGTATTTT.

This clonotype was seen many times. The CDR3 sequence is CASTSGTRDNEQFF. The DNA of the CDR3 is TGTGCCAGTACTAGCGGGACAAGGGACAATGAGCAGTTCTTC. The chain recombines TRBV19 with TRBJ2-1; TRBD2 agrees at 9 bases. V dropped 7 bases and J dropped 5; count of bases not matched to a gene: 6. The length of the CDR3 is 14 residues. The V gene's germline CDR1 is LNHDA and CDR2 SQIVND (reference sequence).

With respect to this clonotype: A single base separates this from a much larger clone, so it may be a read error. CDR3 sequence (DNA): TGCAGCGTCGGGGAGCGGGCCCAAGATACGCAGTATTTT. Translating gives CSVGERAQDTQYF. This chain uses TRBV29-1 with TRBJ2-3, with D tentatively TRBD2 (6 bases). Germline lookup yields CDR1 SQVTM and CDR2 ANQGSEA. The CDR3 is 13 amino acids. With 6 bases removed from V and 5 bases from J, the gap between germline ends came to 15 bases.

This clonotype was counted many times. CDR3 DNA sequence: TGTGCCTGGAGTGTATCTGGTGGCTACGGGGAGCTGTTTTTT. It codes for CAWSVSGGYGELFF. The chain uses TRBV30 and TRBJ2-2; no clear D gene. The ends were cut back, 0 bases at V and 7 bases at J, with 12 bases in the middle. Germline CDR1 reads GTSNPN; CDR2 reads SVGIG (reference sequence). The CDR3 length is 14 residues.

The chain employs TRBV7-8 and TRBJ2-5, with D maybe TRBD1 (5 bases). Germline lookup yields CDR1 SGHVS and CDR2 FQNEAQ. This CDR3 region has 14 residues. The ends were cut back, 4 bases at V and 2 bases at J, with 11 bases in the middle. In nucleotides, the CDR3 is TGTGCCAGCAGCTACCGACAGATACAAGAGACCCAGTACTTC. This codes for CASSYRQIQETQYF.

At least ten counts were recorded for this clonotype. The V and J genes are TRBV2 and TRBJ1-1, with a tentative D call TRBD1 (6 bases). The CDR3 length is 15 residues. Germline V gene sequence: CDR1 SNHLY, CDR2 FYNNEI. The V end was cut by 0 bases, the J end by 5 bases, with 13 bases between. This CDR3 is CASSEAWGRSTEAFF. In DNA form, the CDR3 reads TGTGCCAGCAGTGAAGCCTGGGGGCGTAGTACTGAAGCTTTCTTT.

In its sample, this clonotype was seen many times. J is TRBJ1-3 and V is TRBV30, with D hard to call. Germline V gives CDR1 GTSNPN, CDR2 SVGIG (reference sequence). The germline V and J ends were trimmed by 0 bases and 0 bases, with 9 bases remaining between them. The length of the CDR3 is 15 residues. DNA for the CDR3: TGTGCCTGGAGTGTCGGGAGCGCCTCTGGAAACACCATATATTTT. This encodes CAWSVGSASGNTIYF.

This clonotype came up a few times. The chain joins TRBV7-9 to TRBJ2-3, with unresolved D. The CDR3 has 12 residues. Looked up from germline, CDR1 is SEHNR and CDR2 is FQNEAQ (reference sequence). V was shortened by 4 bases and J by 8 bases, with 10 bases between the two germline ends. The CDR3 DNA follows: TGTGCCAGCAGCTATCTTATCGGTACGCAGTATTTT. As protein: CASSYLIGTQYF. The variable domain in full, with the rest retrieved from reference TRBV7-9 and TRBJ2-3, is DTGVSQNPRHKITKRGQNVTFRCDPISEHNRLYWYRQTLGQGPEFLTYFQNEAQLEKSRLLSDRFSAERPKGSFSTLEIQRTEQGDSAMYLCASSYLIGTQYFGPGTRLTVL.

This clonotype was counted ten times or more. J is TRBJ2-2 and V is TRBV2, with TRBD1 matching over 7 bases. CDR3 length: 16 residues. V shed 6 bases, J shed 3 bases, and the junction held 10 bases outside the gene matches. In germline, CDR1 is SNHLY, CDR2 FYNNEI. CDR3 bases: TGTGCCAGCAGGGCCGACAGGGCGGTTTACACCGGGGAGCTGTTTTTT. Protein sequence: CASRADRAVYTGELFF. The whole variable domain, filled in from reference TRBV2 and TRBJ2-2, reads EPEVTQTPSHQVTQMGQEVILRCVPISNHLYFYWYRQILGQKVEFLVSFYNNEISEKSEIFDDQFSVERPDGSNFTLKIRSTKLEDSAMYFCASRADRAVYTGELFFGEGSRLTVL.

This clonotype was seen ten or more times. The V and J genes are TRBV4-1 and TRBJ2-5, with TRBD1 matching over 11 bases. V was pared by 5 bases and J by 5 bases, with 10 bases of the junction left unmatched. This CDR3 is built from 16 residues. Germline V CDR1 and CDR2: MGHRA, YSYEKL. The CDR3 nucleotides are TGCGCCAGCAGCGGCGCCGGGACAGGGGGTTCGGAGACCCAGTACTTC. Translated, it gives CASSGAGTGGSETQYF.

J is TRBJ2-1 and V is TRBV20-1; D might be TRBD2 (6 bases). Germline CDR1 DFQATT, CDR2 SNEGSKA (reference sequence). Deletions cut 4 bases from V and 0 bases from J, with 16 bases between. The CDR3 is 16 amino acids. CDR3 loop: CSANSRGAYSYNEQFF. CDR3 nucleotide sequence: TGCAGTGCTAATAGTCGCGGGGCCTACTCCTACAATGAGCAGTTCTTC.

Sample share makes this clonotype medium-sized. The genes are TRBV29-1 and TRBJ1-2; D not certain. V lost 3 bases to trimming and J lost 3 bases, with 8 bases between them. CDR1 and CDR2 (germline): SQVTM, ANQGSEA. This CDR3 has 12 amino acids. CDR3 in amino acids: CSVDWGDYGYTF. The CDR3, as DNA: TGCAGCGTTGATTGGGGTGACTATGGCTACACCTTC.

This clonotype was detected many times. This chain links TRBV20-1 with TRBJ2-5; the D is unclear. V lost 6 bases to trimming and J lost 5 bases, with 13 bases between them. The CDR3 is made up of 12 amino acids. Germline V CDR1 and CDR2: DFQATT, SNEGSKA (reference sequence). The chain's CDR3 is CSAFARLETQYF. CDR3 nucleotides: TGCAGTGCCTTTGCTAGGCTGGAGACCCAGTACTTC.